What follows are 20 T cell receptor beta chains derived from one specimen sequenced in a study of CD8+CD57+ T cells in acquired aplastic anemia. Investigators profiled TCR beta VDJ and CDR3 from genomic DNA template. From the reads, TCRdb called clonotypes with MiXCR, one entry per CDR3 protein. The table shows hundreds of thousands of distinct CDR3 sequences, with more than 25% occurring only once. The sequenced patients had an expansion of CD8+CD57+ cells seen by flow cytometry. The sequencing input was sorted CD4+, CD8+, or CD8+CD57+ T cells (not recorded which) from PBMCs. The receptors shown here come from a human donor with aplastic anemia.

This clonotype was observed a few times. The rearrangement joins TRBV5-5 to TRBJ2-3; 8 bases align to TRBD2. With V trimmed by 4 bases and J by 5 bases, 6 bases remained unmatched. CDR1 and CDR2 from the germline V gene are SGHKS and YYEKEE (reference sequence). The CDR3 extends over 14 amino acids. CDR3 bases: TGTGCCAGCAGCGAGGGACTAGTTCGAGATACGCAGTATTTT. Translation gives CASSEGLVRDTQYF.

The chain links TRBV6-5 to TRBJ1-6; D unresolved. Trimming removed 2 bases at V and 8 bases at J, with 19 bases between. This CDR3 is 17 amino acids long. Germline CDR1 and CDR2: MNHEY and SVGAGI. The CDR3 is CASSYLNWRPRDSPLHF. DNA for the CDR3: TGTGCCAGCAGTTACCTTAATTGGCGTCCTAGGGATTCACCCCTCCACTTT.

This chain uses TRBV19 with TRBJ2-2; D is possibly TRBD1 or TRBD2 (5 bases each). The ends were cut back, 3 bases at V and 7 bases at J, with 12 bases in the middle. CDR3 length: 14 amino acids. The germline V gene encodes CDR1 LNHDA and CDR2 SQIVND (reference sequence). Written as DNA, the CDR3 is TGTGCCAGTAGTATCCGAGGGGCCGACGGGGAGCTGTTTTTT. It encodes CASSIRGADGELFF.

This clonotype was seen once. V is TRBV20-1 and J is TRBJ1-3, with D possibly matching TRBD1 (6 bases). Trimming pared 6 bases from V and 8 bases from J, leaving 23 bases between. The CDR3 is made up of 15 amino acids. CDR1 and CDR2 (germline): DFQATT, SNEGSKA (reference sequence). The chain's CDR3 is CSASSLRLRGDTIYF. CDR3 bases: TGCAGTGCCAGCAGCCTAAGACTAAGGGGGGACACCATATATTTT.

The V and J genes are TRBV29-1 and TRBJ1-2, with 9 bases lining up with TRBD1. The CDR3 runs to 13 residues. Germline CDR1 is SQVTM and CDR2 is ANQGSEA. Trimming removed 5 bases from V and 2 bases from J; junction bases left unmatched: 3. CDR3 region: CSVMGQGNYGYTF. Written as DNA, the CDR3 is TGCAGCGTTATGGGACAGGGCAACTATGGCTACACCTTC.

The chain links TRBV2 to TRBJ1-1, with D perhaps TRBD1 (5 bases). Germline V lookup: CDR1 SNHLY, CDR2 FYNNEI. The length of the CDR3 is 14 residues. V lost 5 bases and J lost 3, with 13 bases in between. CDR3 in amino acids: CASSYAGVDTEAFF. CDR3 DNA sequence: TGTGCCAGCAGTTACGCGGGGGTAGACACTGAAGCTTTCTTT.

The DNA of the CDR3 is TGTGCCTGGAGCCCTCGGGGGAATCAGCCCCAGCATTTT. Its translation is CAWSPRGNQPQHF. V and J are TRBV30 and TRBJ1-5; TRBD1 might be the D (5 bases). Germline assignment: CDR1 GTSNPN and CDR2 SVGIG (reference sequence). The V end was cut by 3 bases, the J end by 4 bases, with 10 bases between. The CDR3 loop spans 13 amino acids. Full variable domain (rest looked up from reference TRBV30 and TRBJ1-5): SQTIHQWPATLVQPVGSPLSLECTVEGTSNPNLYWYRQAAGRGLQLLFYSVGIGQISSEVPQNLSASRPQDRQFILSSKKLLLSDSGFYLCAWSPRGNQPQHFGDGTRLSIL.

The CDR3, as DNA: TGTGCCAGCGGATGGGACACCCAAAACTATGGCTACACCTTC. Amino acids: CASGWDTQNYGYTF. V and J are TRBV5-4 and TRBJ1-2, with D possibly TRBD1 on 6 matching bases. Germline V gene data show CDR1 as SGHNT and CDR2 as YYREEE (reference sequence). Trimming left V 7 bases short and J 2 bases short, with 15 bases between. There are 14 residues in the CDR3.

This clonotype has just a few counts. CDR3 region: CASSVATTGDYNEQFF. The DNA of the CDR3 is TGTGCCAGCAGCGTAGCTACAACGGGAGATTACAATGAGCAGTTCTTC. V gene TRBV9 combines with J gene TRBJ2-1; a possible D gene is TRBD2 (6 bases). Looked up from germline, CDR1 is SGDLS and CDR2 is YYNGEE. Trimming shortened V by 0 bases and J by 4 bases, and 14 bases separated the two germline ends. The CDR3 has 16 amino acids.

As to this clonotype: With a much larger clone just one base away, this may be a read error. The V and J genes are TRBV14 and TRBJ1-6; maybe TRBD1 (6 bases). This CDR3 has 15 amino acids. Germline loops: CDR1 SGHDN, CDR2 FVKESK. V shed 2 bases and J shed 9 bases, with 14 bases lying between them. The CDR3 nucleotides read TGTGCCAGCAGCCAACTGGCCCGGGGGCGTTCACCCCTCCACTTT. Amino acid sequence: CASSQLARGRSPLHF.

Of note for this clonotype: A much larger clone differs by one base, so this may be a read error. This chain uses TRBV9 with TRBJ1-2; D ambiguous. The germline V gene encodes CDR1 SGDLS and CDR2 YYNGEE. Trimming took off 0 bases at V and 4 bases at J, with 13 bases between the two ends. The length of the CDR3 is 15 residues. CDR3 sequence: CASSVEVHITYGYTF. The CDR3 DNA follows: TGTGCCAGCAGCGTAGAGGTGCATATTACCTATGGCTACACCTTC.

The rearrangement uses TRBV6-1 and TRBJ1-5; D might be TRBD1 (5 bases). Germline CDR1 is MNHNS and CDR2 is SASEGT. Trimming cost V 6 bases and J 6 bases, with 15 bases left between them. CDR3 length: 14 amino acids. The CDR3 nucleotides read TGTGCCAGCAGGGAGGCAGGGTTCGGTCAGCCCCAGCATTTT. It translates to CASREAGFGQPQHF.

This clonotype was detected only a few times. The V call is TRBV20-1, the J call TRBJ2-3; 13 nucleotides match TRBD2. The germline V gene encodes CDR1 DFQATT and CDR2 SNEGSKA (reference sequence). This CDR3 has 15 amino acids. V gave up 3 bases and J gave up 3 bases; unmatched junction bases: 3. CDR3 DNA sequence: TGCAGTGCTAGCGGGACTAGCGGGGAAACAGATACGCAGTATTTT. Amino acid sequence: CSASGTSGETDTQYF.

The table lists this clonotype with many counts. V gene TRBV2 combines with J gene TRBJ1-4; no reliable D call. Trimming shortened V by 6 bases and J by 6 bases, and 14 bases separated the two germline ends. Looked up from germline, CDR1 is SNHLY and CDR2 is FYNNEI. CDR3 length: 14 amino acids. The CDR3 loop reads CASSDRELDEKLFF. The CDR3, as DNA: TGTGCCAGCAGCGACCGGGAGCTCGATGAAAAACTGTTTTTT.

This clonotype was seen many times. The gene calls are TRBV6-5 and TRBJ1-2, with no clear D. The germline V gene encodes CDR1 MNHEY and CDR2 SVGAGI. The CDR3 length is 13 residues. Trimming cost V 4 bases and J 7 bases, with 13 bases left between them. CDR3 residues: CASSLAGATGYTF. The CDR3 bases are TGTGCCAGCAGTTTAGCCGGCGCGACTGGCTACACCTTC.

J is TRBJ2-3 and V is TRBV24-1; the match to TRBD2 covers 9 bases. Trimming cost V 4 bases and J 1 base; bases outside gene matches: 14. The length of the CDR3 is 19 residues. Germline CDR1 and CDR2: KGHDR and SFDVKD. CDR3 residues: CATSELGTSTNECTDTQYF. The CDR3 bases are TGTGCCACCAGTGAACTGGGGACTAGCACGAATGAATGCACAGATACGCAGTATTTT.

The chain has TRBV7-2 and TRBJ2-3; no definite D call. CDR3 length: 13 residues. The germline V gene has CDR1 SGHTA and CDR2 FQGNSA. V gave up 5 bases and J gave up 2 bases, with 8 bases separating them. The CDR3 DNA reads as TGTGCCAGCAGCAAAGACGTCACAGATACGCAGTATTTT. It yields the protein CASSKDVTDTQYF.

This clonotype occurred many times. The rearrangement joins TRBV20-1 to TRBJ2-7; D not certain. In germline, CDR1 is DFQATT, CDR2 SNEGSKA (reference sequence). The CDR3 is made up of 13 amino acids. V dropped 0 bases and J dropped 5 bases, with 11 bases sitting between them. CDR3 nucleotide sequence: TGCAGTGCTAGAGATCCCTTGGTCCACGAGCAGTACTTC. Translated, it gives CSARDPLVHEQYF.

This clonotype was seen a single time. V and J are TRBV5-1 and TRBJ2-2; D tentatively fits TRBD1 or TRBD2 (5 bases each). The V and J ends lost 4 bases and 1 base respectively, with 14 bases between them. The CDR3 spans 16 residues. Germline values: CDR1 SGHRS, CDR2 YFSETQ. This chain's CDR3 is CASSSNRDENTGELFF. CDR3 nucleotides: TGCGCCAGCAGCAGTAACCGGGACGAGAACACCGGGGAGCTGTTTTTT.

This rearrangement joins TRBV19 to TRBJ1-2; D perhaps matches TRBD1 (6 bases). V lost 8 bases and J lost 8, with 24 bases in between. This CDR3 is 15 amino acids long. Germline V gene sequence: CDR1 LNHDA, CDR2 SQIVND (reference sequence). Here the CDR3 reads CASQGFGGPSGGYTF. The CDR3 DNA is TGTGCCAGTCAAGGGTTCGGGGGGCCCTCGGGCGGCTACACCTTC.